The 6 T cell receptor beta chains below come from one sample, sequenced in a study of T cell repertoires in cytomegalovirus infection. One entry per CDR3 protein, called by TCRdb with MiXCR from the reads. The table includes about 400,000 distinct CDR3 sequences, around 18% detected once. The sample was PBMCs. The receptor set was obtained from a human donor in good health (CMV status not recorded). Some clones in this sample may be carry-over from other donors' samples.

This chain uses TRBV27 with TRBJ2-5; weak D call: TRBD1 (5 bases). Germline values: CDR1 MNHEY, CDR2 SMNVEV (reference sequence). The CDR3 spans 15 residues. The V end was cut by 1 base, the J end by 2 bases, with 11 bases between. CDR3 DNA: TGTGCCAGCAGTTTATACAGGACAATTCAAGAGACCCAGTACTTC. As protein: CASSLYRTIQETQYF.

This clonotype was detected ten times or more. The chain carries TRBV7-8 and TRBJ2-3; tentative D call: TRBD1 (6 bases). CDR3 length: 17 amino acids. The germline CDR1 and CDR2 sequences are SGHVS and FQNEAQ. V lost 3 bases and J lost 0, with 16 bases in between. CDR3 coding DNA: TGTGCCAGCAGCTTCTTCAGCCAGGGGTGGAGCACAGATACGCAGTATTTT. This gives the protein CASSFFSQGWSTDTQYF. The full variable domain, with the rest looked up from reference TRBV7-8 and TRBJ2-3, is GAGVSQSPRYKVAKRGQDVALRCDPISGHVSLFWYQQALGQGPEFLTYFQNEAQLDKSGLPSDRFFAERPEGSVSTLKIQRTQQEDSAVYLCASSFFSQGWSTDTQYFGPGTRLTVL.

The chain employs TRBV12-3 or TRBV12-4 and TRBJ1-2; no clear D. V dropped 1 base and J dropped 5 bases, with 8 bases sitting between them. The CDR3 covers 13 residues. The CDR3 region has the DNA TGTGCCAGCAGTTTAGACAGAATATATGGCTACACCTTC. Protein sequence: CASSLDRIYGYTF.

This clonotype was picked up many times. The chain recombines TRBV6-6 with TRBJ2-1, with D uncertain. There are 13 residues in the CDR3. Per the germline V gene, CDR1 is MNHNY and CDR2 is SVGAGI (reference sequence). Trimming took off 2 bases at V and 6 bases at J, with 8 bases between the two ends. DNA of the CDR3: TGTGCCAGCAGTTACCCCCCTTCCAATGAGCAGTTCTTC. Translation: CASSYPPSNEQFF.

This clonotype was seen more than once but under ten times. This chain connects TRBV4-3 to TRBJ2-1, with 12 bases lining up with TRBD2. Germline loops: CDR1 LGHNA, CDR2 YSLEER. The CDR3 length is 17 residues. With V trimmed by 4 bases and J by 2 bases, 6 bases remained unmatched. The DNA for the CDR3 is TGCGCCAGCAGCCCACAACCTAGCGGGAGGGCCTACAATGAGCAGTTCTTC. Its translation is CASSPQPSGRAYNEQFF.

At least ten counts were recorded for this clonotype. The J gene is TRBJ1-6, the V gene TRBV11-2, with D possibly being TRBD1 (5 bases). Germline V lookup: CDR1 SGHAT, CDR2 FQNNGV. The V end lost 3 bases, the J end lost 14 bases, and 14 bases lay between the germline ends. The CDR3 totals 13 residues. CDR3 DNA: TGTGCCAGCAGCTTGGCGGGGGGAGGGTCCCTCCACTTT. It is translated as CASSLAGGGSLHF.